The source of this T cell receptor (beta chain) is a study of Ad26.COV2.S vaccination and SARS-CoV-2 variants. Study background: Intramuscularly, Ad26.COV2.S was given either once or twice, 56 days apart.

Sample treatment: some 19 received Ad26.COV2.S at low or high dose, single or two shots; roughly 5 received placebo; per-sample allocation not given. Collection of the samples took place on day 63 after the first injection of vaccine or placebo. Sequenced by immunoSEQ multiplex PCR; TCRdb stores in-frame clones only, minus some. Of approximately 300,000 clones listed, 86% are singletons. The sequence derives from a person aged 18-60 years who received the Ad26.COV2.S COVID-19 vaccine or a placebo. Sequences were derived from peripheral blood, sampled in a trial of Ad26.COV2.S vaccine versus placebo.

CDR3 DNA sequence: TGCGCCCGGCACCGGGGGAATCAGCCCCAGCATTTT. This encodes CARHRGNQPQHF. J is TRBJ1-5 and V is TRBV10-1; tentatively, D is TRBD1 (5 bases). CDR1 is WNHNN and CDR2 is SYGVQD in the germline V gene (reference sequence). The CDR3 consists of 12 residues. V was cut by 11 bases and J by 4 bases, with 12 bases left in between.